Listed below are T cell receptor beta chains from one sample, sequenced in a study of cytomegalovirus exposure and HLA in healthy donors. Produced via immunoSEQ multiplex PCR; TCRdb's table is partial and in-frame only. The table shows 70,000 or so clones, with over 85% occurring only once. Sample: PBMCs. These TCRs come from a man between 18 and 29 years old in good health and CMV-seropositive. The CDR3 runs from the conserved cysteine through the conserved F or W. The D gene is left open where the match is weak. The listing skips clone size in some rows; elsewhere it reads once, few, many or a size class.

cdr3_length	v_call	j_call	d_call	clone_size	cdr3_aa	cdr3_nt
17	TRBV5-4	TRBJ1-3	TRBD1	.	CASSSRTGSFWENTIYF	TGTGCCAGCAGCTCGCGGACAGGGTCGTTCTGGGAAAACACCATATATTTT
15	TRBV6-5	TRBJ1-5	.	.	CASRSIGFGNQPQHF	TGTGCCAGCAGATCAATCGGGTTTGGCAATCAGCCCCAGCATTTT
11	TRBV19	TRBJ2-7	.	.	CATPGVYEQYF	TGTGCCACCCCAGGGGTCTACGAGCAGTACTTC
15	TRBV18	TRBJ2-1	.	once	CASSPRNRAIDEQFF	TGTGCCAGCTCACCACGGAACAGGGCGATTGATGAGCAGTTCTTC
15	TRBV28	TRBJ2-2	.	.	CASSFTHQNTGELFF	TGTGCCAGCAGTTTCACACACCAGAACACCGGGGAGCTGTTTTTT
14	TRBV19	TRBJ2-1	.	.	CASSRRQGDNEQFF	TGTGCCAGTAGTCGTCGACAAGGCGACAATGAGCAGTTCTTC
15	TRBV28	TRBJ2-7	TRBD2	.	CASSLTSASSYEQYF	TGTGCCAGCAGTCTAACTAGCGCAAGCTCCTACGAGCAGTACTTC
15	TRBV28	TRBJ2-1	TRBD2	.	CASSLGGGPYNEQFF	TGTGCCAGCAGTCTCGGGGGGGGTCCCTACAATGAGCAGTTCTTC
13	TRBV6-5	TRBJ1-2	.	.	CASRTGPGGGYTF	TGTGCCAGCAGAACTGGTCCTGGCGGGGGCTACACCTTC
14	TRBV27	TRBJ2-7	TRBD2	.	CASSFRGEGYEQYF	TGTGCCAGCAGTTTCCGGGGGGAGGGCTACGAGCAGTACTTC
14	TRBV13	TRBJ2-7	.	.	CASSLGLSRYEQYF	TGTGCCAGCAGCTTAGGGCTGAGCCGCTACGAGCAGTACTTC
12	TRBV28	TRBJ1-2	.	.	CAILGTPYGYTF	TGTGCCATACTGGGGACACCCTATGGCTACACCTTC
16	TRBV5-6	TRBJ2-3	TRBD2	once	CASSLLGLTSGSTQYF	TGTGCCAGCAGCTTGTTAGGTCTAACTAGCGGGTCTACGCAGTATTTT
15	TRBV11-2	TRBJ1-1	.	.	CASSARTDRNTEAFF	TGTGCCAGCAGCGCACGGACTGATAGAAACACTGAAGCTTTCTTT
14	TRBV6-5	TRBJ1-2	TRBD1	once	CASSLQGEDYGYTF	TGTGCCAGCAGTCTACAGGGGGAGGACTATGGCTACACCTTC
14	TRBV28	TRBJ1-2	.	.	CASTKDDRGYGYTF	TGTGCCAGCACTAAGGACGATAGGGGGTATGGCTACACCTTC
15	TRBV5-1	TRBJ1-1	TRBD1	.	CASSYGQGLSTEAFF	TGCGCCAGCAGCTACGGACAGGGGCTCTCCACTGAAGCTTTCTTT
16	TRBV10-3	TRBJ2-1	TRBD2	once	CAIKRAAGGPYNEQFF	TGTGCCATCAAGAGGGCAGCGGGAGGCCCCTACAATGAGCAGTTCTTC
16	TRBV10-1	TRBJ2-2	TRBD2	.	CASSERGGSISGELFF	TGCGCCAGCAGTGAACGCGGGGGTAGCATCTCCGGGGAGCTGTTTTTT
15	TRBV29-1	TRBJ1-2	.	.	CSVETTGRLNYGYTF	TGCAGCGTTGAAACGACAGGAAGGTTGAACTATGGCTACACCTTC
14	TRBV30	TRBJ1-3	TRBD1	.	CAWNPGQWGNTIYF	TGTGCCTGGAACCCGGGACAGTGGGGAAACACCATATATTTT
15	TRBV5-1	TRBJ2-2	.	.	CASSFDHRVAGELFF	TGCGCCAGCAGCTTTGACCACAGGGTGGCCGGGGAGCTGTTTTTT
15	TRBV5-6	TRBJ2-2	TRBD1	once	CASSLPDRGPGELFF	TGTGCCAGCAGCCTCCCGGACAGGGGGCCCGGGGAGCTGTTTTTT
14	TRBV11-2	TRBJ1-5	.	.	CASSARGANQPQHF	TGTGCCAGCAGCGCCCGGGGGGCGAATCAGCCCCAGCATTTT
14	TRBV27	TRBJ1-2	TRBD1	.	CASIQTGGTYGYTF	TGTGCCAGCATCCAAACAGGGGGCACTTATGGCTACACCTTC
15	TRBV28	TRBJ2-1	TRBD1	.	CASTATGGGYNEQFF	TGTGCCAGCACCGCGACAGGGGGCGGTTACAATGAGCAGTTCTTC
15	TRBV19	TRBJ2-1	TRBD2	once	CASSMVSGRYNEQFF	TGTGCCAGTAGTATGGTTAGCGGGAGATACAATGAGCAGTTCTTC
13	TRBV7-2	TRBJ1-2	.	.	CASSRTREKGYTF	TGTGCCAGCAGCCGGACACGGGAGAAGGGCTACACCTTC
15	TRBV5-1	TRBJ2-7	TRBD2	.	CASSLGLAGPNEQYF	TGCGCCAGCAGCTTGGGGCTAGCGGGACCCAACGAGCAGTACTTC
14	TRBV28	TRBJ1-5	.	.	CASSFGKGVQPQHF	TGTGCCAGCAGTTTCGGGAAGGGGGTTCAGCCCCAGCATTTT
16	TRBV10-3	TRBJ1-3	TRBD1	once	CAISELGQGSGNTIYF	TGTGCCATCAGTGAATTGGGACAGGGTTCTGGAAACACCATATATTTT
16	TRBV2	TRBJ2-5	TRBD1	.	CASSNTWTGGDLTQYF	TGTGCCAGCAGTAACACATGGACAGGGGGAGATCTAACCCAGTACTTC
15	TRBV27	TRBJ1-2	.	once	CATAPREVSNYGYTF	TGTGCCACCGCCCCCCGGGAGGTCTCTAACTATGGCTACACCTTC
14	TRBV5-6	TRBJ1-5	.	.	CASSLGQSSEPQHF	TGTGCCAGCAGCTTGGGCCAGTCTTCTGAGCCCCAGCATTTT
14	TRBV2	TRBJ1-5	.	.	CASSAGQGRQPQHF	TGTGCCAGCAGTGCGGGGCAGGGGCGTCAGCCCCAGCATTTT
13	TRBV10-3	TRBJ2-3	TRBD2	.	CASSGGGGDTQYF	TGTGCCTCCTCCGGGGGGGGAGGTGATACGCAGTATTTT
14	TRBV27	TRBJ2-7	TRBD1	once	CASQHDRGGFEQYF	TGTGCCAGTCAACACGACAGGGGGGGCTTTGAGCAGTACTTC
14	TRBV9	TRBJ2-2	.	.	CASSVAGVPGELFF	TGTGCCAGCAGCGTAGCAGGGGTCCCCGGGGAGCTGTTTTTT
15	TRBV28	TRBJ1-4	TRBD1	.	CASSSGRGVREKLFF	TGTGCCAGCAGTTCCGGCAGGGGGGTGAGGGAAAAACTGTTTTTT
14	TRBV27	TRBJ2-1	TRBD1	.	CASRDRAFYNEQFF	TGTGCCAGCAGGGACAGGGCTTTCTACAATGAGCAGTTCTTC
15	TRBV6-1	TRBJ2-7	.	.	CASRRQLHGFYEQYF	TGTGCCAGCAGGCGACAGCTACACGGTTTCTACGAGCAGTACTTC
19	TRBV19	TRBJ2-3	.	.	CASSRQRPAPDSSTDTQYF	TGTGCCAGTAGTAGGCAAAGGCCCGCGCCGGACTCTAGCACAGATACGCAGTATTTT
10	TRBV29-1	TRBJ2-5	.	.	CSVRGGIQYF	TGCAGCGTTCGAGGAGGAATCCAGTACTTC
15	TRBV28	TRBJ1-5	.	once	CASSSQTYSNQPQHF	TGTGCCAGCAGTTCCCAGACTTATAGCAATCAGCCCCAGCATTTT
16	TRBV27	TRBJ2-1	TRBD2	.	CASTTQTGLAYNEQFF	TGTGCCAGCACCACCCAAACGGGACTAGCCTACAATGAGCAGTTCTTC
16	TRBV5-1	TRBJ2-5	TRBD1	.	CASSLSRTGGVETQYF	TGCGCCAGCAGCTTGTCCCGGACAGGGGGCGTAGAGACCCAGTACTTC
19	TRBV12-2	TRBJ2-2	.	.	CASRLAHRRGTTNTGELFF	TGTGCAAGTCGCTTAGCCCACCGAAGAGGCACCACGAACACCGGGGAGCTGTTTTTT
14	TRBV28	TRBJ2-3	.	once	CASSITGGADTQYF	TGTGCCAGCAGTATCACGGGGGGCGCAGATACGCAGTATTTT
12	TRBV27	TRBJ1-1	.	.	CATLDGGTEAFF	TGTGCCACCCTGGATGGGGGGACTGAAGCTTTCTTT
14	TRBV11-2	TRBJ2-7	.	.	CASSSPGQDYEQYF	TGTGCCAGCAGTTCCCCAGGGCAGGACTACGAGCAGTACTTC
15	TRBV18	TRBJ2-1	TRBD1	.	CASSRSGQGYNEQFF	TGTGCCAGCTCACGCTCGGGACAGGGGTATAATGAGCAGTTCTTC
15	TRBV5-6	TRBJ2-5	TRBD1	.	CASIQRTGKGETQYF	TGTGCCAGCATCCAAAGGACAGGGAAGGGTGAGACCCAGTACTTC
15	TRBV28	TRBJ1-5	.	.	CASSGRGGSNQPQHF	TGTGCCAGCAGTGGGAGGGGAGGAAGCAATCAGCCCCAGCATTTT